These T cell receptor beta chains were read from a single sample in a study of regulatory T cells in long-lasting Graves disease. One entry per CDR3 protein, called by TCRdb with MiXCR from the multiplex PCR reads. The sample consists of more than 450,000 distinct CDR3 sequences, approximately 12% of them appearing once. A further study also used this sample, focusing on T cells in Graves' hyperthyroidism and ophthalmopathy.

The sample was peripheral blood mononuclear cells (PBMCs), taken at new diagnosis, from a patient treated with antithyroid drugs. Receptors originate from a woman aged 25 to 39 with Graves disease. Both conserved end residues are part of each CDR3. The D gene is left open where the match is weak. Only some rows state a clone size, as once, few, many or a class for expanded clones.

V,size,D,J,CDR3
TRBV6-1,.,.,TRBJ1-3,CASRDGLSNTIYF
TRBV7-3,many,TRBD1,TRBJ2-5,CASSQGQGETQYF
TRBV7-3,.,.,TRBJ2-1,CASARSLTYNEQFF
TRBV7-9,many,.,TRBJ2-1,CASSPNDNEQFF
TRBV6-5,many,.,TRBJ1-2,CASSYTLTEGYTF
TRBV6-1,.,TRBD2,TRBJ2-7,CASSEDKLAGYYEQYF
TRBV11-3,many,.,TRBJ2-2,CASSSRSRELFF
TRBV4-1,.,.,TRBJ1-1,CASSQDPRPTAMNTEAFF
TRBV11-2,many,.,TRBJ2-1,CASSLGPGDGVRQFF
TRBV30,many,.,TRBJ2-2,CAWSLVASGELFF
TRBV19,.,.,TRBJ1-5,CASSINWQGIVYQPQHF
TRBV28,many,.,TRBJ1-1,CASSFPQDVTNTEAFF
TRBV27,many,TRBD2,TRBJ2-7,CASSLVQGGPSGSHEQYF
TRBV7-2,.,.,TRBJ1-1,CASSLVGGGGTEAFF
TRBV27,many,TRBD2,TRBJ2-2,CASSLSSYGTSGSGELFF